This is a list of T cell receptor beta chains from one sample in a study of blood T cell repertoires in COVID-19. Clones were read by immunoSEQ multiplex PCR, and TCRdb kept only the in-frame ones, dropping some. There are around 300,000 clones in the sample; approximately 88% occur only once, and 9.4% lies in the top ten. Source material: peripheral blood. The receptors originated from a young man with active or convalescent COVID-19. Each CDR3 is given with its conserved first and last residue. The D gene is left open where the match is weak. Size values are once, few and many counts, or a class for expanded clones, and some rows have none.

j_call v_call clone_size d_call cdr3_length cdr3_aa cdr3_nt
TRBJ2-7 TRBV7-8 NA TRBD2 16 CASSPLAGNGPYEQYF TGTGCCAGCAGCCCCCTAGCGGGGAATGGCCCGTACGAGCAGTACTTC
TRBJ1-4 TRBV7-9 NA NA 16 CASSLARGQANEKLFF TGTGCCAGCAGCTTAGCGCGAGGACAAGCTAATGAAAAACTGTTTTTT
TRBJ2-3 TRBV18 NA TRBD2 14 CASSTGGSTDTQYF TGTGCCAGCTCAACGGGGGGGAGCACAGATACGCAGTATTTT
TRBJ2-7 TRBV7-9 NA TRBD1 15 CASSDRDRPSYEQYF TGTGCCAGCAGCGACCGGGACAGACCCTCCTACGAGCAGTACTTC
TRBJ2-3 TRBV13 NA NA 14 CASSSSPGADTQYF TGTGCCAGCAGCTCTTCCCCCGGGGCAGATACGCAGTATTTT
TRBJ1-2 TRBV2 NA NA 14 CASSEARRVYGYTF TGTGCCAGCAGTGAAGCGCGCCGGGTTTATGGCTACACCTTC
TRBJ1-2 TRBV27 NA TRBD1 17 CASSLGTGKITDYGYTF TGTGCCAGCAGTTTAGGGACAGGAAAAATAACGGACTATGGCTACACCTTC
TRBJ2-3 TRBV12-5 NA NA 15 CASGLVAAPGDTQYF TGTGCTAGTGGTTTGGTGGCAGCTCCGGGGGATACGCAGTATTTT
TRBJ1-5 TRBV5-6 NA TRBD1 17 CASSLYAGTVGNQPQHF TGTGCCAGCAGCTTATATGCCGGGACAGTTGGCAATCAGCCCCAGCATTTT
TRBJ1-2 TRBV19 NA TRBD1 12 CASGTGGYGYTF TGTGCCAGTGGGACAGGGGGCTATGGCTACACCTTC
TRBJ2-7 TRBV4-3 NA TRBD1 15 CASSRDRGRSYEQYF TGCGCCAGCAGCCGAGACAGGGGCAGATCCTACGAGCAGTACTTC
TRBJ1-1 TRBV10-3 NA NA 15 CAISEPRQGSTEAFF TGTGCCATCAGTGAGCCCAGGCAAGGGAGCACTGAAGCTTTCTTT
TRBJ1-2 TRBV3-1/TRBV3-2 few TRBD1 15 CASSQAVQGYYGYTF TGTGCCAGCAGCCAAGCCGTACAGGGGTACTATGGCTACACCTTC
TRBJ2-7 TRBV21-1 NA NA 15 CASSTRQGVAYEQYF TGTGCCAGCAGCACCCGACAGGGGGTTGCCTACGAGCAGTACTTC
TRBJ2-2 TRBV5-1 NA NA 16 CASSFLPRSNTGELFF TGCGCCAGCAGCTTTCTCCCCAGATCGAACACCGGGGAGCTGTTTTTT
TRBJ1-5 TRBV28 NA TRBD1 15 CASSIQTGGGQPQHF TGTGCCAGCAGTATTCAGACAGGGGGTGGGCAGCCCCAGCATTTT
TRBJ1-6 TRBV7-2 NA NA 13 CASGDFLSSPLHF TGTGCCAGCGGGGACTTTTTATCTTCACCCCTCCACTTT
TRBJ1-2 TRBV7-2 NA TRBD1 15 CASSLLWGTGDGYTF TGTGCCAGCAGCTTACTATGGGGGACAGGGGATGGCTACACCTTC
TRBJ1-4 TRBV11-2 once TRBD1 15 CASSLGDSKFEKLFF TGTGCCAGCAGCTTAGGGGACAGCAAATTCGAAAAACTGTTTTTT
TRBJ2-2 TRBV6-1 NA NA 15 CASSEAGAGTGELFF TGTGCCAGCAGTGAGGCGGGGGCCGGAACCGGGGAGCTGTTTTTT